These 16 T cell receptor beta chains share one sample of origin, sequenced in a study of early T cells in non-severe SARS-CoV-2 infection (dated by TCRdb to the early 2020s). Library preparation was by 5' RACE. The data were produced on a NextSeq 500. Starting from the raw public reads, TCRdb applied fastp trimming at Q25, assembled clones with MiXCR and retained in-frame beta chains. When rows share a CDR3 protein, they turn into one entry using the most common DNA and genes. The sample table records around 60,000 distinct CDR3 sequences; roughly 18% of these occur just once. Clones ranked in the top ten supply roughly 8.2% of the sample. Specimen: whole blood, collected at baseline. These receptors all come from an adult who was a healthcare worker with PCR-confirmed SARS-CoV-2 infection or an uninfected control (not recorded which).

The chain uses TRBV7-8 and TRBJ2-5; tentatively, D is TRBD1 (6 bases). There are 13 residues in the CDR3. Trimming pared 3 bases from V and 5 bases from J, leaving 10 bases between. Germline V gives CDR1 SGHVS, CDR2 FQNEAQ. The CDR3 loop is CASSFGQGETQYF. In DNA form, the CDR3 reads TGTGCCAGCAGCTTCGGGCAGGGGGAGACCCAGTACTTC.

This clonotype showed up just once. One junction end disagrees with the germline gene, perhaps due to a read error. The chain has TRBV3-1 and TRBJ1-5, with no clear D. This CDR3 has 13 residues. Germline lookup yields CDR1 LGHDT and CDR2 YNNKEL (reference sequence). The CDR3 bases are TGTGCCAGCAGCAGGGAACTAAATCAGCCCCAGCGTTTT. Amino acids: CASSRELNQPQRF.

Relative to its sample, this clonotype is medium-sized. This sequence joins TRBV13 and TRBJ1-2, with TRBD1 identical over 9 bases. This CDR3 comprises 17 residues. V gave up 1 base and J gave up 2 bases; unmatched junction bases: 8. CDR1 is PRHDT, CDR2 FYEKMQ, per germline (reference sequence). The CDR3 DNA follows: TGTGCCAGCAGCTTAGAGGCGACAGGGGGTCAGAACTATGGCTACACCTTC. Translating it yields CASSLEATGGQNYGYTF.

This chain joins TRBV6-2 or TRBV6-3 and TRBJ2-7; D is uncertain. Germline V gene data show CDR1 as MNHEY and CDR2 as SVGEGT. The V end lost 7 bases, the J end lost 4 bases, and 11 bases lay between the germline ends. CDR3 size: 12 residues. In DNA form, the CDR3 reads TGTGCCAGCACCGAAACCCAATACGAGCAGTACTTC. Translation gives CASTETQYEQYF.

In this sample, this clonotype turned up a few times. The V and J genes are TRBV28 and TRBJ1-6, with 10 bases identical to TRBD1. The germline V gene encodes CDR1 MDHEN and CDR2 SYDVKM. This CDR3 has 17 amino acids. V lost 5 bases and J lost 7; bases outside the gene matches: 11. The CDR3 sequence is CASSAPPGTGDNSPLHF. The CDR3 nucleotides are TGTGCCAGCAGTGCCCCCCCCGGGACAGGGGACAATTCACCCCTCCACTTT.

This clonotype was detected many times. The chain combines TRBV6-5 with TRBJ1-2, with a tentative D call TRBD1 (6 bases). The CDR3 is 15 amino acids. The V gene's germline CDR1 is MNHEY and CDR2 SVGAGI. Trimming cost V 2 bases and J 0 bases, with 10 bases left between them. CDR3 DNA sequence: TGTGCCAGCAGTTACGAACAGGGAGCTAACTATGGCTACACCTTC. Its translation: CASSYEQGANYGYTF.

The chain employs TRBV27 and TRBJ2-3, with 11 nucleotides matching TRBD2. This CDR3 spans 16 amino acids. Germline CDR1 is MNHEY and CDR2 is SMNVEV (reference sequence). Trimming cost V 4 bases and J 6 bases; bases outside gene matches: 9. As DNA, the CDR3 is TGTGCCAGCAGTTCACCCGTAGCGGGGGGGAGCGATACGCAGTATTTT. Residues: CASSSPVAGGSDTQYF.

This CDR3 is CASTTLLESTDTQYF. CDR3 nucleotides: TGTGCCAGCACCACCCTCTTGGAGAGCACAGATACGCAGTATTTT. The V gene is TRBV6-2 or TRBV6-3, the J gene TRBJ2-3, with D hard to call. The CDR3 spans 15 residues. From germline, CDR1 is MNHEY and CDR2 SVGEGT. V was cut by 7 bases and J by 0 bases, with 14 bases left in between.

The chain combines TRBV6-1 with TRBJ1-1, with unresolved D. The germline V gene encodes CDR1 MNHNS and CDR2 SASEGT. There are 13 residues in the CDR3. V was cut by 7 bases and J by 1 base, with 10 bases left in between. CDR3 protein: CASITMANTEAFF. CDR3 bases: TGTGCCAGCATCACCATGGCGAACACTGAAGCTTTCTTT.

This clonotype was detected ten times or more. J is TRBJ2-7 and V is TRBV7-9; D perhaps matches TRBD2 (6 bases). This CDR3 has 14 amino acids. CDR1 is SEHNR, CDR2 FQNEAQ, per germline (reference sequence). V was trimmed by 5 bases and J by 7 bases, leaving 18 bases between them. The CDR3 loop is CASSRGADGREQYF. CDR3 DNA: TGTGCCAGCAGCCGCGGGGCCGACGGTAGGGAGCAGTACTTC.

This clonotype was detected a few times. The chain carries TRBV20-1 and TRBJ1-3, with 9 bases identical to TRBD1. V shed 4 bases and J 1 base; nucleotides not matched to a gene: 2. The CDR3 sequence is 14 residues long. Germline CDR1 is DFQATT and CDR2 is SNEGSKA (reference sequence). The CDR3 region is CSAMGTGSGNTIYF. As DNA, the CDR3 is TGCAGTGCTATGGGGACAGGGTCTGGAAACACCATATATTTT.

This clonotype was counted a single time. The chain recombines TRBV19 with TRBJ1-2; D is possibly TRBD1 (5 bases). The germline CDR1 and CDR2 sequences are LNHDA and SQIVND (reference sequence). This CDR3 region has 12 residues. The V gene lost 7 bases and the J gene lost 9 bases, with 15 bases spanning the gap. CDR3: CASNDQGYRYTF. The CDR3 DNA reads TGTGCCAGTAATGACCAGGGATACCGCTACACCTTC. Based on the CDR3 plus reference TRBV19 and TRBJ1-2, the full variable domain is DGGITQSPKYLFRKEGQNVTLSCEQNLNHDAMYWYRQDPGQGLRLIYYSQIVNDFQKGDIAEGYSVSREKKESFPLTVTSAQKNPTAFYLCASNDQGYRYTFGSGTRLTVV.

In its sample, this clonotype was seen many times. This chain joins TRBV14 and TRBJ1-2; 7 bases align to TRBD1. The CDR3 totals 14 residues. The V gene's germline CDR1 is SGHDN and CDR2 FVKESK. With V trimmed by 0 bases and J by 4 bases, 2 bases remained unmatched. CDR3 nucleotide sequence: TGTGCCAGCAGCCAAGAGTCAGGGGGCTATGGCTACACCTTC. It encodes CASSQESGGYGYTF.

This clonotype was seen at least ten times. This chain connects TRBV4-1 to TRBJ1-1, with a weak D call TRBD1 (6 bases). This CDR3 spans 13 amino acids. Trimming left V 5 bases short and J 3 bases short, with 10 bases between. CDR1 and CDR2 from the germline V gene are MGHRA and YSYEKL. CDR3 residues: CASSSDRDTEAFF. In DNA form, the CDR3 reads TGCGCCAGCAGCTCGGACAGAGACACTGAAGCTTTCTTT.

This clonotype was detected only a few times. The CDR3 coding sequence is TGTGCCAGCAGCCAAGGGACTAGCTCCTACAATGAGCAGTTCTTC. Translated: CASSQGTSSYNEQFF. The chain joins TRBV3-1 to TRBJ2-1; TRBD2 aligns across 7 bases. The length of the CDR3 is 15 residues. CDR1 is LGHDT and CDR2 is YNNKEL in the germline V gene (reference sequence). The ends lost 1 base at V and 0 bases at J; junction bases unmatched: 0.

This chain links TRBV19 with TRBJ2-7; 8 bases fit TRBD2. The V segment lost 4 bases and the J segment 7 bases; nucleotides outside the gene matches: 6. This CDR3 comprises 13 residues. The germline CDR1 and CDR2 sequences are LNHDA and SQIVND (reference sequence). The CDR3 DNA reads TGTGCCAGTAGTAGCGGGGGGCGCTGGGAGCAGTACTTC. This translates into CASSSGGRWEQYF.